What follows is one T cell receptor (beta chain) and its context. The authors' processing: Nucleated cell counts were estimated from reference gene primer amplification. Assay: immunoSEQ multiplex PCR; the TCRdb copy retains only in-frame clones and omits some. V, J and clone size reflect that table, while D and trimming were determined from the DNA. Of approximately 67,000 clones detected, around 90% appear once; the ten largest clones hold 4.8%. The sample is drawn from a study of blood T cell repertoires in COVID-19. Background on the study: Sites in the United States, Italy and Spain provided acute and convalescent COVID-19 samples.

This CDR3 has 14 amino acids. The germline V gene encodes CDR1 SGHTA and CDR2 FQGNSA. Deletions cut 0 bases from V and 1 base from J, with 6 bases between. The source of this sequence is a woman aged 60-70 years with active COVID-19. This chain links TRBV7-2 with TRBJ2-5, with D unresolved. Material for sequencing was peripheral blood. CDR3 nucleotides: TGTGCCAGCAGCTTAGCTGGGCTCCAAGAGACCCAGTACTTC. This translates into CASSLAGLQETQYF. Variable domain in full (rest from reference TRBV7-2 and TRBJ2-5): GAGVSQSPSNKVTEKGKDVELRCDPISGHTALYWYRQSLGQGLEFLIYFQGNSAPDKSGLPSDRFSAERTGGSVSTLTIQRTQQEDSAVYLCASSLAGLQETQYFGPGTRLLVL.